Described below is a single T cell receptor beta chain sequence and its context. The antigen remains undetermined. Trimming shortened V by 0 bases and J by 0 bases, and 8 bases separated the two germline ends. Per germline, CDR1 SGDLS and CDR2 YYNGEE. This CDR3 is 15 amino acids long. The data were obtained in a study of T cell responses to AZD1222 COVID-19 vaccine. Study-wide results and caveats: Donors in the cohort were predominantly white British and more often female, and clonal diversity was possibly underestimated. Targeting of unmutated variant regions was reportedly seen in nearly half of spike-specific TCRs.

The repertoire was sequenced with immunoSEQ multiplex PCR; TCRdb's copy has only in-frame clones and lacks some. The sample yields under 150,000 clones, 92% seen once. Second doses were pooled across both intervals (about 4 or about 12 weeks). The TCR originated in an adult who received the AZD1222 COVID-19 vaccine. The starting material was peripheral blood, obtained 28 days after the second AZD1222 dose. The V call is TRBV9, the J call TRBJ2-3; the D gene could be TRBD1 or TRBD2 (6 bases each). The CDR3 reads CASSVEGGSTDTQYF. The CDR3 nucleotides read TGTGCCAGCAGCGTAGAAGGGGGGAGCACAGATACGCAGTATTTT.